Each of the 9 T cell receptor beta chains below was sequenced from the same sample in a study of control samples from healthy donors and cancer patients. Only in-frame clones appear in the TCRdb table, and some are missing; sequencing was by immunoSEQ multiplex PCR. The sample lists approximately 160,000 clones, roughly 95% occurring once. Material for sequencing was blood. These receptors all come from a woman aged 55-75 years in good health.

J is TRBJ1-3 and V is TRBV5-8; D possibly corresponds to TRBD1 (5 bases). CDR1 SGHTS and CDR2 YDEGEE come from the germline V gene. The CDR3 extends over 15 amino acids. The V gene lost 4 bases and the J gene lost 1 base, with 12 bases spanning the gap. The CDR3 reads CASSASWGSGNTIYF. DNA of the CDR3: TGTGCCAGCAGCGCCAGTTGGGGGTCTGGAAACACCATATATTTT.

The chain uses TRBV11-2 and TRBJ2-7; D uncertain. V lost 1 base to trimming and J lost 4 bases, with 11 bases between them. Germline V gives CDR1 SGHAT, CDR2 FQNNGV. The CDR3 consists of 14 residues. CDR3 sequence (DNA): TGTGCCAGCAGCTTAGCTACGGGTCGATACGAGCAGTACTTC. Translating it yields CASSLATGRYEQYF. The whole variable domain, remainder taken from reference TRBV11-2 and TRBJ2-7, is EAGVAQSPRYKIIEKRQSVAFWCNPISGHATLYWYQQILGQGPKLLIQFQNNGVVDDSQLPKDRFSAERLKGVDSTLKIQPAKLEDSAVYLCASSLATGRYEQYFGPGTRLTVT.

For this clone: The sample has other DNA sequences that encode this CDR3 too. The chain joins TRBV19 to TRBJ1-2; 9 bases agree with TRBD1. Germline V gives CDR1 LNHDA, CDR2 SQIVND (reference sequence). Unmatched junction bases numbered 2, after V lost 6 bases and J lost 0 bases. The CDR3 covers 14 residues. The CDR3 coding sequence is TGTGCCAGTAGAACAGGGGGCTCTAACTATGGCTACACCTTC. Residues: CASRTGGSNYGYTF.

The chain links TRBV5-1 to TRBJ2-2; 9 bases line up with TRBD1. Per germline, CDR1 SGHRS and CDR2 YFSETQ. CDR3 length: 16 amino acids. The ends lost 4 bases at V and 0 bases at J; junction bases unmatched: 4. As DNA, the CDR3 is TGCGCCAGCAGCGGGACAGGGTTAACGAACACCGGGGAGCTGTTTTTT. Translating it yields CASSGTGLTNTGELFF. Based on the CDR3 plus reference TRBV5-1 and TRBJ2-2, the full variable domain is KAGVTQTPRYLIKTRGQQVTLSCSPISGHRSVSWYQQTPGQGLQFLFEYFSETQRNKGNFPGRFSGRQFSNSRSEMNVSTLELGDSALYLCASSGTGLTNTGELFFGEGSRLTVL.

The V call is TRBV14, the J call TRBJ1-1; no clear D. The CDR3 contains 13 residues. Germline V CDR1 and CDR2: SGHDN, FVKESK. Trimming cost V 1 base and J 4 bases, with 7 bases left between them. This CDR3 reads CASSQGTSTEAFF. In DNA form, the CDR3 reads TGTGCCAGCAGCCAAGGGACGTCCACTGAAGCTTTCTTT.

The chain combines TRBV4-2 with TRBJ1-5, with 8 nucleotides matching TRBD1. CDR3 length equals 18 residues. Trimming cost V 3 bases and J 2 bases; bases outside gene matches: 12. CDR1 is LGHNA and CDR2 is YNFKEQ in the germline V gene. For the CDR3, the DNA is TGTGCCAGCAGCCAGGATAAGACACAGGGGGTGCGCAATCAGCCCCAGCATTTT. Protein: CASSQDKTQGVRNQPQHF.

On this clone itself: Other DNA sequences of this sample code for an identical CDR3. The rearrangement uses TRBV6-1 and TRBJ2-1; 11 bases align to TRBD1. This CDR3 is 17 amino acids long. Germline V gives CDR1 MNHNS, CDR2 SASEGT. The trim removed 3 bases at V and 7 bases at J, leaving 11 bases unmatched. Here the CDR3 reads CASSDHPPGTGGNEQFF. In DNA form, the CDR3 reads TGTGCCAGCAGTGATCACCCCCCCGGGACAGGGGGTAATGAGCAGTTCTTC.

This clone was seen a handful of times. The J gene is TRBJ2-3, the V gene TRBV2; TRBD1 is a possible D gene (5 bases). Trimming cost V 8 bases and J 5 bases, with 20 bases left between them. This CDR3 is 15 amino acids long. From germline, CDR1 is SNHLY and CDR2 FYNNEI. DNA for the CDR3: TGTGCCAGCTTAGCAGTGGGGCTAGAGATAGATACGCAGTATTTT. Protein product: CASLAVGLEIDTQYF.

The chain joins TRBV2 to TRBJ2-7; D is tentatively TRBD1 or TRBD2 (5 bases each). Between the trimmed V and J ends, which lost 1 base and 6 bases, there was a span of 13 bases. CDR3 length: 14 residues. Germline V gene data show CDR1 as SNHLY and CDR2 as FYNNEI. The CDR3: CASSEGLRDPEQYF. In DNA, the CDR3 is TGTGCCAGCAGTGAAGGTTTAAGGGACCCCGAGCAGTACTTC. Supplemented by reference TRBV2 and TRBJ2-7, the full variable domain reads EPEVTQTPSHQVTQMGQEVILRCVPISNHLYFYWYRQILGQKVEFLVSFYNNEISEKSEIFDDQFSVERPDGSNFTLKIRSTKLEDSAMYFCASSEGLRDPEQYFGPGTRLTVT.